What follows are 10 T cell receptor beta chains derived from one specimen sequenced in a study of T cell repertoires in cytomegalovirus infection. MiXCR, applied by TCRdb to the reads, yields one record per CDR3 protein. The sample comprises hundreds of thousands of distinct CDR3 sequences, roughly a sixth of which are singletons, and 12% rests with the top ten. Sequenced material: PBMCs. The receptors stem from a human donor in good health (CMV status not recorded). Some clones in this sample may be carry-over from other donors' samples.

The chain carries TRBV20-1 and TRBJ2-3; 7 bases agree with TRBD1. V shed 6 bases and J 3 bases; nucleotides not matched to a gene: 9. This CDR3 comprises 14 residues. The germline CDR1 and CDR2 sequences are DFQATT and SNEGSKA (reference sequence). The CDR3: CSAPDRVGTDTQYF. The CDR3 DNA reads TGCAGTGCACCAGACAGGGTCGGGACAGATACGCAGTATTTT.

The V call is TRBV6-1, the J call TRBJ1-1, with a weak D call TRBD1 (5 bases). The ends were cut back, 6 bases at V and 4 bases at J, with 21 bases in the middle. Germline-derived CDR1 and CDR2 are MNHNS and SASEGT. The CDR3 extends over 16 amino acids. CDR3 DNA: TGTGCCAGCAGGACAACGGGGACGGCGACGGGCACTGAAGCTTTCTTT. Encoded protein: CASRTTGTATGTEAFF.

There are many counts of this clonotype. The V call is TRBV28, the J call TRBJ2-7; 7 nucleotides match TRBD2. Germline values: CDR1 MDHEN, CDR2 SYDVKM. CDR3 length: 15 residues. V lost 0 bases to trimming and J lost 0 bases; unmatched junction nucleotides: 2. This CDR3 is CASSLWGGSSYEQYF. CDR3 DNA: TGTGCCAGCAGTTTATGGGGGGGGTCCTCCTACGAGCAGTACTTC.

This clonotype has more than one count but fewer than ten. The chain joins TRBV28 to TRBJ2-7, with 8 nucleotides matching TRBD1. Germline V CDR1 and CDR2: MDHEN, SYDVKM. The V gene end was trimmed by 4 bases and the J gene end by 3 bases; junction bases not matched to a gene: 11. CDR3 size: 16 residues. The CDR3 DNA follows: TGTGCCAGCAGTTACCCGCGCGACAGGGGAGGCTACGAGCAGTACTTC. Residues: CASSYPRDRGGYEQYF.

This sequence joins TRBV12-3 or TRBV12-4 and TRBJ1-1; 7 bases map to TRBD1. The J segment lost 3 bases and the V segment lost 6 bases, leaving 7 bases of the junction unmatched. The CDR3 extends over 14 amino acids. This chain's CDR3 is CASRPTGTYTEAFF. The CDR3 nucleotides read TGTGCCAGCAGGCCGACAGGGACGTACACTGAAGCTTTCTTT.

The gene calls are TRBV10-3 and TRBJ2-1; D assignment may be TRBD1 or TRBD2 (5 bases each). Trimming cost V 2 bases and J 6 bases, with 11 bases left between them. The CDR3 sequence is 14 residues long. The germline gives CDR1 ENHRY, CDR2 SYGVKD. The CDR3 reads CAISELKGSNEQFF. CDR3 coding DNA: TGTGCCATCAGTGAGCTAAAGGGGAGCAATGAGCAGTTCTTC.

The chain carries TRBV7-9 and TRBJ2-7; D is perhaps TRBD1 (8 bases). This CDR3 is 16 amino acids long. V was trimmed by 5 bases and J by 2 bases, leaving 19 bases between them. Germline V lookup: CDR1 SEHNR, CDR2 FQNEAQ (reference sequence). The CDR3 reads CASSPSTGEGTYEQYF. The DNA for the CDR3 is TGTGCCAGCAGCCCGTCGACAGGGGAGGGTACCTACGAGCAGTACTTC.

For the CDR3, the DNA is TGTGCCAGCAGCCCCGGGACTAGCCTCTTTCAAGAGACCCAGTACTTC. Protein product: CASSPGTSLFQETQYF. V usage is TRBV4-2 and J usage is TRBJ2-5, with 9 bases matching TRBD2. This CDR3 is 16 amino acids long. Germline values: CDR1 LGHNA, CDR2 YNFKEQ. After removal of 4 bases from V and 2 bases from J, the junction contained 8 bases not matched to a gene.

This clonotype appeared a few times. The rearrangement links TRBV20-1 to TRBJ2-3; tentative D call: TRBD1 (6 bases). Germline V gene data show CDR1 as DFQATT and CDR2 as SNEGSKA (reference sequence). The CDR3 runs to 14 residues. The V gene lost 3 bases and the J gene lost 1 base, with 11 bases spanning the gap. Here the CDR3 reads CSASGAGGTDTQYF. The CDR3, as DNA: TGCAGTGCTAGCGGAGCAGGGGGCACAGATACGCAGTATTTT.

This clonotype has at least ten counts. The V gene is TRBV12-3 or TRBV12-4, the J gene TRBJ2-4; 8 bases align to TRBD2. V trimming: 7 bases; J trimming: 2 bases; junction bases outside the gene matches: 10. This CDR3 has 16 amino acids. CDR3 amino acids: CASTLRRGATKNIQYF. The CDR3 DNA reads TGTGCCAGCACCTTACGGCGGGGGGCCACCAAAAACATTCAGTACTTC.